This entry is about one T cell receptor beta chain. What it recognizes is unknown. Production of TCR beta cDNA relied on 5'RACE template switching with UMIs. TCRdb re-called the 5' RACE reads; every CDR3 protein appears as one record, without DNA. Its table lists around 260,000 distinct CDR3 sequences. The CDR3 is 15 amino acids. This specimen belongs to a study of T cells expressing NK-cell markers. Study information: The authors sequenced eight donors, of whom seven were HCMV-seropositive and one was seronegative.

Broader study findings: Dominant NKG2C+ clonotype frequencies of roughly 1.0-7.0% of CD8+ T cells were measured in over five donors. In a handful of donors, dominant clonotypes made up about 25-60.1% of CD3+CD56-NKG2C+ cells.

The chain joins TRBV12-3 or TRBV12-4 to TRBJ2-5; TCRdb proposes TRBD2, but this gene call is untestable without DNA. The TCR sequence derives from a woman aged 18 to 75 in good health. The sequencing input was blood T cells: a sorted CD56 or NKG2C T cell subset, CD4+ or CD8+ T cells, or bulk PBMC T cells (not recorded which). The CDR3: CASTISRGGLKTQYF.